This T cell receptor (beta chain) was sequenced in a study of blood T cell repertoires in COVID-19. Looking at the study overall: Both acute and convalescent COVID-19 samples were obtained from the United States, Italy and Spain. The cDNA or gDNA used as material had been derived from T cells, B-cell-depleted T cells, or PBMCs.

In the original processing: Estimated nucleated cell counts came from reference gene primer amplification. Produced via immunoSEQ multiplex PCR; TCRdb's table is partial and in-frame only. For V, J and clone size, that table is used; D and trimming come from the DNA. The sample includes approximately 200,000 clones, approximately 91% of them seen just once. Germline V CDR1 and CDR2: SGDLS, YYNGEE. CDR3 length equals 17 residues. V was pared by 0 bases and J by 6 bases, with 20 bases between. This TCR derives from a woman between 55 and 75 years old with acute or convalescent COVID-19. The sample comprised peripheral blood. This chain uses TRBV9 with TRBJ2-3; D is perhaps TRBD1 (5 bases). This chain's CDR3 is CASSVDGASLLSDTQYF. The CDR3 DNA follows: TGTGCCAGCAGCGTAGATGGGGCGTCTCTACTATCGGATACGCAGTATTTT. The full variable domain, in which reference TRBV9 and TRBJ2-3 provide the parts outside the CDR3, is DSGVTQTPKHLITATGQRVTLRCSPRSGDLSVYWYQQSLDQGLQFLIQYYNGEERAKGNILERFSAQQFPDLHSELNLSSLELGDSALYFCASSVDGASLLSDTQYFGPGTRLTVL.